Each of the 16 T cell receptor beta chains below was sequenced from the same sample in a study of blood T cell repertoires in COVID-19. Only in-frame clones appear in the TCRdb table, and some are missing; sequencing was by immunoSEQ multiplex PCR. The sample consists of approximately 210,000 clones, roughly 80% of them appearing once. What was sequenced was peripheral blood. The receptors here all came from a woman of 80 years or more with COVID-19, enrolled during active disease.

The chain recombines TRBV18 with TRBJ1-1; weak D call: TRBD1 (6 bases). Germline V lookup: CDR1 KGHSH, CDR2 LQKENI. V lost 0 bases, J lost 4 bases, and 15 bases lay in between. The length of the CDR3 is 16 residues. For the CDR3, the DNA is TGTGCCAGCTCACCACCGGATGGGGGCAGGGGCACTGAAGCTTTCTTT. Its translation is CASSPPDGGRGTEAFF.

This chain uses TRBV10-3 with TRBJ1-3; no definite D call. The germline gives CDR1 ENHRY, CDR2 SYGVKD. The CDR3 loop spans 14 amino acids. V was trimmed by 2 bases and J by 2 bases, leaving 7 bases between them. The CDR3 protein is CAISEPFPGNTIYF. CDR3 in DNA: TGTGCCATCAGTGAGCCCTTCCCTGGAAACACCATATATTTT.

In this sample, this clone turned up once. CDR3 DNA sequence: TGCGCCAGCAGCGTAGAGAGAGGGTATGGCTACACCTTC. Translation: CASSVERGYGYTF. The gene calls are TRBV5-1 and TRBJ1-2; D ambiguous. V shed 4 bases and J shed 5 bases, with 12 bases lying between them. The CDR3 runs to 13 residues. CDR1 SGHRS and CDR2 YFSETQ come from the germline V gene. The variable domain in full, completed from reference TRBV5-1 and TRBJ1-2, reads KAGVTQTPRYLIKTRGQQVTLSCSPISGHRSVSWYQQTPGQGLQFLFEYFSETQRNKGNFPGRFSGRQFSNSRSEMNVSTLELGDSALYLCASSVERGYGYTFGSGTRLTVV.

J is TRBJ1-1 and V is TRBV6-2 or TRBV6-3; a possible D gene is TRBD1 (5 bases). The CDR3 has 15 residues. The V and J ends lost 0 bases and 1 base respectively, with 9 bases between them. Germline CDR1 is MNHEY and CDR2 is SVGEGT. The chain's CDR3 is CASSYSDSQNTEAFF. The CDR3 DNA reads TGTGCCAGCAGTTACTCCGACAGCCAGAACACTGAAGCTTTCTTT.

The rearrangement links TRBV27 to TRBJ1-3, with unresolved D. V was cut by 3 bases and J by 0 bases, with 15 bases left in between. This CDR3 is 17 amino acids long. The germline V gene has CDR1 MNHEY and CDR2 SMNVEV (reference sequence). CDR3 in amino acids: CASSLIPPRLSGNTIYF. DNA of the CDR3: TGTGCCAGCAGTTTGATACCCCCCAGGCTCTCTGGAAACACCATATATTTT.

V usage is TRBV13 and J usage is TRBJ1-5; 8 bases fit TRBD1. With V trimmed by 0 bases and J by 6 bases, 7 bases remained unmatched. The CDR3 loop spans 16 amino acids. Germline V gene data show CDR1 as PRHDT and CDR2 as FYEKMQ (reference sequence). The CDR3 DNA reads TGTGCCAGCAGCTTAGGCCCCGACAGGGGTCGTCAGCCCCAGCATTTT. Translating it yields CASSLGPDRGRQPQHF.

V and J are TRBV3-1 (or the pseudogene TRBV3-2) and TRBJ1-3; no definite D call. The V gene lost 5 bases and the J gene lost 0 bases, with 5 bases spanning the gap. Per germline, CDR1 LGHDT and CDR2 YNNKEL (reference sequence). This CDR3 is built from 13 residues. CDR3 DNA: TGTGCCAGCAGCTCCCACTCTGGAAACACCATATATTTT. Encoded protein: CASSSHSGNTIYF.

Here the CDR3 reads CARRQGGIRDGYTF. For the CDR3, the DNA is TGTGCCAGACGACAGGGCGGGATCAGGGATGGCTACACCTTC. The chain recombines TRBV2 with TRBJ1-2, with TRBD1 matching 7 bases. Trimming removed 9 bases from V and 6 bases from J; junction bases left unmatched: 13. Germline CDR1 reads SNHLY; CDR2 reads FYNNEI. The CDR3 runs to 14 residues.

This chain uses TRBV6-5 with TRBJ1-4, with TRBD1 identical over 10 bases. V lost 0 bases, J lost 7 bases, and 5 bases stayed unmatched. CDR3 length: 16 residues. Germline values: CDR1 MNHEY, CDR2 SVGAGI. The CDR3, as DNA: TGTGCCAGCAGTTACTCCCGGGACAGGGGTTTTGAAAAACTGTTTTTT. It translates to CASSYSRDRGFEKLFF.

CDR3 in amino acids: CAWSVSRGELFF. In DNA, the CDR3 is TGTGCCTGGAGTGTCTCCAGGGGAGAACTGTTTTTT. The chain uses TRBV30 and TRBJ1-4; possible D gene TRBD1, 6 bases. CDR1 is GTSNPN, CDR2 SVGIG, per germline (reference sequence). This CDR3 spans 12 amino acids. The germline V and J ends were trimmed by 0 bases and 12 bases, with 11 bases remaining between them.

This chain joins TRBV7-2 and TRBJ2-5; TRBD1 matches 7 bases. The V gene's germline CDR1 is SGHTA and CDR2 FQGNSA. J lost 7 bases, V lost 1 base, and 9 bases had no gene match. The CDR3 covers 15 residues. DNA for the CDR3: TGTGCCAGCAGCTTAGAAGGGACAGCCGGAGGGACCCAGTACTTC. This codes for CASSLEGTAGGTQYF. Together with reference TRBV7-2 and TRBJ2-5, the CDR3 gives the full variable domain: GAGVSQSPSNKVTEKGKDVELRCDPISGHTALYWYRQSLGQGLEFLIYFQGNSAPDKSGLPSDRFSAERTGGSVSTLTIQRTQQEDSAVYLCASSLEGTAGGTQYFGPGTRLLVL.

The CDR3, as DNA: TGTGCCACCAGTGATCCAGGACAGGGAGGCGAGCAGTTCTTC. It is translated as CATSDPGQGGEQFF. The genes are TRBV24-1 and TRBJ2-1, with TRBD1 matching over 8 bases. Losses at the gene ends were 3 bases for V and 10 bases for J; bases not matched to a gene: 7. The CDR3 runs to 14 residues. Germline CDR1 and CDR2: KGHDR and SFDVKD.

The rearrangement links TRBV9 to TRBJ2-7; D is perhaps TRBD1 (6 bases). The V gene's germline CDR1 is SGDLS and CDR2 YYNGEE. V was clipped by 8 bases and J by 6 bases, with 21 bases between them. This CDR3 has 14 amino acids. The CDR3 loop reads CARRESGTSSEQYV. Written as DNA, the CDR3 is TGTGCCAGGAGGGAATCCGGGACATCGTCCGAGCAGTACGTC.

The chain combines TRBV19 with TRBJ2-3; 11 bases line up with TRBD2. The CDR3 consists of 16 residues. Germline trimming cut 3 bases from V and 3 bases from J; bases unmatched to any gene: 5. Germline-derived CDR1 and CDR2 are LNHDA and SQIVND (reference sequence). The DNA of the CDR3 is TGTGCCAGTAGTATCACTAGCGGGGGACGGACAGATACGCAGTATTTT. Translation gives CASSITSGGRTDTQYF.

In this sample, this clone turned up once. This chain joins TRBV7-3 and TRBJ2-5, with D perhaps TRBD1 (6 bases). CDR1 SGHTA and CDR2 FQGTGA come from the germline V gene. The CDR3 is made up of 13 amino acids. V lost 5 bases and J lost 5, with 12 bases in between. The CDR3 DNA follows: TGTGCCAGCAGCCCATTTACAGGGGAGACCCAGTACTTC. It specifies CASSPFTGETQYF.

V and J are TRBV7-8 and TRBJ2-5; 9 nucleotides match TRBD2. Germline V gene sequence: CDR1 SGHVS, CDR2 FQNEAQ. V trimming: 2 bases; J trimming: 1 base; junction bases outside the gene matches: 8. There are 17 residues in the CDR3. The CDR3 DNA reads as TGTGCCAGCAGCTTATTCCTAGCGGGGACTTTCCAAGAGACCCAGTACTTC. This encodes CASSLFLAGTFQETQYF.